This T cell receptor (beta chain) appears in the sequencing data of a study of T cell responses to AZD1222 COVID-19 vaccine. General observations from the study: CD4 TCRs associated with vaccination spanned spike, dominating at 160-218 and 743-854. Regions left unmutated in variants are reportedly the target of nearly half of spike-specific TCRs. Clonal diversity was possibly underestimated; the donors were predominantly white British and more often female.

Germline CDR1 MGHRA, CDR2 YSYEKL. V was pared by 1 base and J by 2 bases, with 8 bases between. CDR3 length: 14 residues. Using immunoSEQ multiplex PCR, the repertoire was profiled, and TCRdb retains in-frame clones only, with some absent. The table lists more than 100,000 clones, 85% to 90% of them singletons. As for this clone: Its target is not known.

The sequencing here drew on peripheral blood, taken on day 0 of AZD1222 vaccination. The chain has TRBV4-1 and TRBJ2-5; D remains unclear. The receptor's source is an adult in good health. CDR3 protein: CASSQVGVQETQYF. For the CDR3, the DNA is TGCGCCAGCAGCCAAGTTGGGGTTCAAGAGACCCAGTACTTC.